This T cell receptor (beta chain) was documented in a study of T cells in Graves' hyperthyroidism and ophthalmopathy. Uncontrolled infection, other autoimmune disease, pregnancy or lactation barred patients from enrollment. Using RNA transcripts as the source, TCR beta CDR3 regions were amplified. In the first-round RT-PCR of the TCR CDR3, the HTBI primer set was used. TCRdb analysed the multiplex PCR reads with MiXCR anew, one entry per CDR3 protein. Of 500,000 to 650,000 distinct CDR3 sequences in the sample, 40% to 50% were seen once. The length of the CDR3 is 14 residues. V dropped 6 bases and J dropped 5 bases, with 16 bases sitting between them. From germline, CDR1 is MNHEY and CDR2 SVGAGI. Whole-study findings and limits: Most thyroid clonotypes expanded above 0.001 appeared in blood too. The model identified upcoming ophthalmopathy a median 6.5 months ahead of onset.

Remarks on this clonotype: Its antigen is still unknown.

The receptor was isolated from an adult woman with Graves' disease, either hyperthyroidism or ophthalmopathy (not recorded which). The sequenced sample was peripheral blood or thyroid tissue (not recorded which). The chain has TRBV6-5 and TRBJ1-1; TRBD1 is a possible D gene (5 bases). The CDR3 region has the DNA TGTGCCAGCAGATTAGACGCGGGGGGAACTGAAGCTTTCTTT. As protein: CASRLDAGGTEAFF.